The following is a T cell receptor (beta chain) sequence with its context. Germline V gives CDR1 SGHTA, CDR2 FQGNSA. The CDR3 covers 13 residues. V shed 6 bases and J 5 bases; nucleotides not matched to a gene: 7. This sample is part of a study of T cells in Graves' hyperthyroidism and ophthalmopathy. Using RNA transcripts as the source, TCR beta CDR3 regions were amplified. In the first-round RT-PCR of the TCR CDR3, the HTBI primer set was used. TCRdb recomputed calls from the multiplex PCR reads with MiXCR, one row per CDR3 protein. The sample yields hundreds of thousands of distinct CDR3 sequences, roughly 40% seen once.

The source material was blood. The receptor comes from a young man with Graves' hyperthyroidism. This chain joins TRBV7-2 and TRBJ2-7, with 7 positions matching TRBD2. As DNA, the CDR3 is TGTGCCAGCAGGGGGGGGTATGAGGACGAGCAGTACTTC. It yields the protein CASRGGYEDEQYF.